This is a list of T cell receptor beta chains from one sample in a study of cytomegalovirus exposure and HLA in healthy donors. Profiling relied on immunoSEQ multiplex PCR, and the TCRdb table lists in-frame clones only, not all of them. Of nearly 100,000 clones in the sample, around a tenth were seen once. Specimen: PBMCs. All receptors come from a man aged 50 to 60 in good health and CMV-seropositive. The CDR3 runs from the conserved cysteine through the conserved F or W. D genes are given only for firm matches. Only some rows state a clone size, as once, few, many or a class for expanded clones.

DNA	CDR3	D	V	J	size
TGTGCCAGCAGTCCTACAGGGGATCTAGTTAAGGGCTACACCTTC	CASSPTGDLVKGYTF	TRBD1	TRBV6-5	TRBJ1-2	.
TGTGCCTGCTCACGGCAGGAAAATTCACCCCTCCACTTT	CACSRQENSPLHF	.	TRBV30	TRBJ1-6	.
TGTGCCAGCACTTCCTGGGGGACAGGTACCCACGAGCAGTACTTC	CASTSWGTGTHEQYF	TRBD1	TRBV28	TRBJ2-7	.
TGTGCCATCAGTGAAGAGGGAGTTGGTCCCTACGAGCAGTACTTC	CAISEEGVGPYEQYF	.	TRBV10-3	TRBJ2-7	few
TGCGCCAGCAGTCCTTTAGCGGGGGGTAATGAAAAACTGTTTTTT	CASSPLAGGNEKLFF	.	TRBV23-1	TRBJ1-4	.
TGTGCCAGCAGCGGACGGACAGGGGGCGCGATTAACACTGAAGCTTTCTTT	CASSGRTGGAINTEAFF	TRBD1	TRBV9	TRBJ1-1	.
TGCAGCGTTGGCGGCGGGAGGGGGGGGGAGCAGTACTTC	CSVGGGRGGEQYF	TRBD2	TRBV29-1	TRBJ2-7	few
TGTGCCAGCAGCTTGGACAGGGGGGCTGGCTACACCTTC	CASSLDRGAGYTF	TRBD1	TRBV5-6	TRBJ1-2	.
TGTGCCAGCAGCACCGGGACTAGCGGGGACAATGAGCAGTTCTTC	CASSTGTSGDNEQFF	TRBD2	TRBV7-9	TRBJ2-1	.
TGTGCCAGCAGCGTGGGACAGGGCATTTACAATGAGCAGTTCTTC	CASSVGQGIYNEQFF	TRBD1	TRBV9	TRBJ2-1	.
TGTGCCTGGACTCGCGGGACCGGTGGGGCTTTCTTT	CAWTRGTGGAFF	.	TRBV30	TRBJ1-1	few
TGTGCCAGCAGCCCTGGACTAGCGGGAGGGCGGAGCTCCTACAATGAGCAGTTCTTC	CASSPGLAGGRSSYNEQFF	TRBD2	TRBV5-6	TRBJ2-1	few
TGCGCCAGCAGCTTGACCCTAGACAGGGGGAAAGAGACCCAGTACTTC	CASSLTLDRGKETQYF	TRBD1	TRBV5-1	TRBJ2-5	few
TGTGCCAGCAGCCAGCCTACTCGGGGGGAAGCTTTCTTT	CASSQPTRGEAFF	.	TRBV4-2	TRBJ1-1	.
TGTGCCACCAGTAACTTCGAGGGCCTGGAGACTGAAGCTTTCTTT	CATSNFEGLETEAFF	.	TRBV15	TRBJ1-1	few
TGTGCCAGCAGCCCCGGGGGTATTTATCCCTACGAGCAGTACTTC	CASSPGGIYPYEQYF	.	TRBV6-5	TRBJ2-7	few